The T cell receptor (beta chain) described here comes from a study of blood T cell repertoires in COVID-19. This clone was observed once. Per germline, CDR1 MNHEY and CDR2 SVGEGT. With V trimmed by 5 bases and J by 1 base, 7 bases remained unmatched. This CDR3 region has 17 residues. As processed by the authors: Reference gene primers were amplified, and this amplification served to estimate nucleated cell counts. Assay: immunoSEQ multiplex PCR; the TCRdb copy retains only in-frame clones and omits some. D and trimming were read from the DNA, whereas the V and J calls and clone size are those reported in that table. The sample yields 300,000 to 400,000 clones, roughly 85% seen once.

The rearrangement joins TRBV6-2 or TRBV6-3 to TRBJ2-6; 8 bases fit TRBD1. Specimen: peripheral blood. This receptor was identified in a human donor in a cohort sampled during active COVID-19. The CDR3 nucleotides are TGTGCCAGCAGTCCAAGGACAGGGTGGTCTGGGGCCAACGTCCTGACTTTC. Protein: CASSPRTGWSGANVLTF.